This T cell receptor beta chain originates from a study of OX40 agonist ivuxolimab in advanced cancers. The table came from immunoSEQ multiplex PCR; TCRdb's copy has only in-frame clones and leaves some out. The table shows approximately 74,000 clones, with roughly 85% occurring only once. CDR1 is SGHTA and CDR2 is FQGTGA in the germline V gene. The CDR3 loop spans 12 amino acids. V was pared by 2 bases and J by 6 bases, with 5 bases between. Patients were ruled out by autoimmune disease history or systemic immunosuppression. The sequencing here drew on CD4+ or CD8+ T cells sorted from blood, taken in a trial of the OX40 agonist ivuxolimab. The clonotype was recovered from an adult with an advanced solid tumor such as melanoma, head and neck, liver or kidney cancer. The rearrangement uses TRBV7-3 and TRBJ1-5, with D hard to call. The CDR3 sequence is CASSLAGQPQHF. In DNA form, the CDR3 reads TGTGCCAGCAGCTTAGCCGGTCAGCCCCAGCATTTT.